Listed here are 10 T cell receptor beta chains from one sample, sequenced in a study of T and B cells in COVID-19 patients. BIOMED2 TRB-A/B primer pools were used in multiplex TRB PCR. TCRdb re-derived calls from the multiplex PCR reads in MiXCR, one entry per CDR3 protein. The data show roughly 27,000 distinct CDR3 sequences, around a third seen once. TRB was amplified from approximately 250-480 ng of blood genomic DNA. Sequencing used blood. The source of these receptors is a human donor who had recovered from COVID-19.

The chain has TRBV6-1 and TRBJ1-1, with D possibly TRBD1 on 5 matching bases. The V gene lost 7 bases and the J gene lost 7 bases, with 25 bases spanning the gap. This CDR3 is 16 amino acids long. Germline V gene data show CDR1 as MNHNS and CDR2 as SASEGT. CDR3 nucleotides: TGTGCCAGCATACTTTCGGCTCGGGACGGAAGAAGTGAAGCTTTCTTT. This gives the protein CASILSARDGRSEAFF.

J is TRBJ1-5 and V is TRBV6-1, with D perhaps TRBD1 (5 bases). Trimming removed 1 base at V and 2 bases at J, with 12 bases between. CDR3 length: 16 amino acids. Germline CDR1 MNHNS, CDR2 SASEGT. The CDR3 spells CASSEVAGRGNQPQHF. The CDR3 DNA follows: TGTGCCAGCAGTGAAGTGGCAGGGCGGGGCAATCAGCCCCAGCATTTT.

This clonotype was observed a few times. A much larger clone is a single base away; this may be a read error. The chain has TRBV29-1 and TRBJ1-2, with no clear D. The CDR3 covers 12 residues. Germline loops: CDR1 SQVTM, CDR2 ANQGSEA. The ends were cut back, 3 bases at V and 4 bases at J, with 9 bases in the middle. The CDR3 region is CSVEPVLYGYTF. In DNA, the CDR3 is TGCAGCGTTGAGCCAGTCCTCTATGGCTACACCTTC. The full variable domain, completed using reference TRBV29-1 and TRBJ1-2, is SAVISQKPSRDICQRGTSLTIQCQVDSQVTMMFWYRQQPGQSLTLIATANQGSEATYESGFVIDKFPISRPNLTFSTLTVSNMSPEDSSIYLCSVEPVLYGYTFGSGTRLTVV.

This clonotype was observed a handful of times. The V call is TRBV27, the J call TRBJ2-7, with D perhaps matching TRBD1 or TRBD2 (5 bases each). V lost 5 bases and J lost 2, with 16 bases in between. This CDR3 is 15 amino acids long. Germline CDR1 is MNHEY and CDR2 is SMNVEV (reference sequence). The CDR3, as DNA: TGTGCCAGCAGTCTTTACCCCGGGACGGCCTACGAGCAGTACTTC. Translating it yields CASSLYPGTAYEQYF.

This clonotype appeared many times. The rearrangement links TRBV15 to TRBJ2-7, with D uncertain. Germline loops: CDR1 LNHNV, CDR2 YYDKDF (reference sequence). CDR3 length: 15 amino acids. Trimming shortened V by 3 bases and J by 2 bases, and 14 bases separated the two germline ends. The CDR3 DNA sequence: TGTGCCACCAGCAGCGCAAGGAACCCTACCTACGAGCAGTACTTC. It specifies CATSSARNPTYEQYF.

The V gene is TRBV4-3, the J gene TRBJ1-3; no definite D call. The length of the CDR3 is 22 residues. Trimming removed 4 bases from V and 4 bases from J, with 35 bases in between. Germline-derived CDR1 and CDR2 are LGHNA and YSLEER. CDR3 region: CASSPPEGKDRFEGEGGNTIYF. The CDR3 DNA follows: TGCGCCAGCAGCCCTCCTGAGGGAAAGGACCGGTTTGAAGGAGAGGGAGGAAACACCATATATTTT.

The chain links TRBV11-1 to TRBJ1-2; D may be TRBD1 (6 bases). V lost 3 bases to trimming and J lost 7 bases, with 9 bases between them. The length of the CDR3 is 12 residues. Germline CDR1 reads SGHAT; CDR2 reads FQDESV (reference sequence). Here the CDR3 DNA reads TGTGCCAGCAGCTTTGGAGGGGGTGGCTACACCTTC. Residues: CASSFGGGGYTF.

The CDR3 sequence is CSARPNRGGTGELFF. CDR3 sequence (DNA): TGCAGTGCTAGGCCGAATCGGGGCGGCACCGGGGAGCTGTTTTTT. The V gene is TRBV20-1, the J gene TRBJ2-2; possibly TRBD1 or TRBD2 for D (5 bases each). V lost 3 bases and J lost 4, with 15 bases in between. Germline CDR1 DFQATT, CDR2 SNEGSKA (reference sequence). The CDR3 runs to 15 residues.

The chain recombines TRBV5-6 with TRBJ1-1; D gene unclear. Germline V gene sequence: CDR1 SGHDT, CDR2 YYEEEE. The CDR3 contains 13 residues. Trimming pared 4 bases from V and 1 base from J, leaving 8 bases between. The DNA for the CDR3 is TGTGCCAGCAGCCTTACAGCGAACACTGAAGCTTTCTTT. Protein product: CASSLTANTEAFF.

V usage is TRBV27 and J usage is TRBJ1-1, with 7 nucleotides matching TRBD1. Per the germline V gene, CDR1 is MNHEY and CDR2 is SMNVEV (reference sequence). V gave up 6 bases and J gave up 4 bases; unmatched junction bases: 8. The CDR3 length is 14 residues. The DNA for the CDR3 is TGTGCCAGCAGCCCGACAGGGTCGGGCACTGAAGCTTTCTTT. Amino acid sequence: CASSPTGSGTEAFF.